The source of this TCR beta chain is a study of shared clonotypes between healthy human individuals. With regard to this clone: Its antigen is unidentified.

Naive CD8 populations comprised CD45RO-negative cells positively selected for CCR7, excluding terminally differentiated effector memory CD45RA+ cells. Healthy adults negative for HIV, lacking recent acute infections or vaccinations, served as donors. Overall study results and limits: The authors expected sequencing depth to affect clonotype sharing among donors. Lower generation probabilities were found for non-shared clonotypes than for those shared by all four donors.

Assay: immunoSEQ multiplex PCR; the TCRdb copy retains only in-frame clones and omits some. The sample lists about 2.2 million clones, just under 95% occurring once. The CDR3 has 15 amino acids. Per germline, CDR1 SGHAT and CDR2 FQNNGV. With V trimmed by 5 bases and J by 2 bases, 7 bases remained unmatched. The gene calls are TRBV11-2 and TRBJ1-1; 8 bases fit TRBD1. The source of this sequence is a man aged 18-30 years in good health. Some clones in this sample may be carry-over from other donors' samples. Sample: naive CD8+ T cells from PBMCs. The CDR3 sequence: CASSQGAPGNTEAFF. CDR3 DNA sequence: TGTGCCAGCAGCCAGGGGGCCCCGGGCAACACTGAAGCTTTCTTT.